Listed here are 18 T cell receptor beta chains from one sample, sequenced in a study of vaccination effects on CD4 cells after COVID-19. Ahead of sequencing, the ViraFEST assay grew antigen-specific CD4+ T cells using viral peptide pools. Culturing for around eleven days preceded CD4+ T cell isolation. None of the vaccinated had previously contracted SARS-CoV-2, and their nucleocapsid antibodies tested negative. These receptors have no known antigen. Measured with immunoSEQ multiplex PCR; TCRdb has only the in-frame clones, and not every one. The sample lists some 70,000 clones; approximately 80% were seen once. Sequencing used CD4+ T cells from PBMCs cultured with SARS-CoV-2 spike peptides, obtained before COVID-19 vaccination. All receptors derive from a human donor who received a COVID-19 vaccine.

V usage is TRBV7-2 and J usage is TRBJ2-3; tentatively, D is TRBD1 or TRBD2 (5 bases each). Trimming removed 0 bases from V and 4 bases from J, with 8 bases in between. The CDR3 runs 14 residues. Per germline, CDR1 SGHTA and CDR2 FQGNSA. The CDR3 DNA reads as TGTGCCAGCAGCTTAGCCTGGGGACCAGATACGCAGTATTTT. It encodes CASSLAWGPDTQYF.

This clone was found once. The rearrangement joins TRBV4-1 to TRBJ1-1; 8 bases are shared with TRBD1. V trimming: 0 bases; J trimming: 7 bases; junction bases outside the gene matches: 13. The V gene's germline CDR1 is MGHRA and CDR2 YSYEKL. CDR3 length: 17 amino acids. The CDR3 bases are TGCGCCAGCAGCCAAGATCCCCGACGACAGGGGAGGATTGAAGCTTTCTTT. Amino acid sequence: CASSQDPRRQGRIEAFF.

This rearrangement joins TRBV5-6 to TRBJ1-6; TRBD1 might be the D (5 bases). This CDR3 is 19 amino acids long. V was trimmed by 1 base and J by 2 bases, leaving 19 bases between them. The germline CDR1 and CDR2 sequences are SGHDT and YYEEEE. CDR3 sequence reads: CASSLTYGAGGAYNSPLHF. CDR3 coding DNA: TGTGCCAGCAGCTTGACGTATGGGGCCGGAGGGGCCTATAATTCACCCCTCCACTTT.

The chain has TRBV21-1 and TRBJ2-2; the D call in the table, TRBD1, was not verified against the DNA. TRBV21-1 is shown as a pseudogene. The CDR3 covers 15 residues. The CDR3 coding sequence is TGTGCCAGCAGCAAAGAGACAAGAAACACCGGGGAGCTGTTTTTT. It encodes CASSKETRNTGELFF.

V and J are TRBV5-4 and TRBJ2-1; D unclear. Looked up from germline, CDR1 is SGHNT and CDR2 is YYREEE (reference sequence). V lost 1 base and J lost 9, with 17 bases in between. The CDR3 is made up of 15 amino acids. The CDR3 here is CASSLPGRREIEQFF. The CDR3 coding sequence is TGTGCCAGCAGCTTGCCCGGCCGAAGAGAAATTGAGCAGTTCTTC.

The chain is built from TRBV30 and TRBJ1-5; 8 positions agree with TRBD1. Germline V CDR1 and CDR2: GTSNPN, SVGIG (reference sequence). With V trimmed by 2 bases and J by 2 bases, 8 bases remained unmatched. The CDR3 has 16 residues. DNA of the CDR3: TGTGCCTGGAGTACCGACAGGGGATATGGCAATCAGCCCCAGCATTTT. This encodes CAWSTDRGYGNQPQHF.

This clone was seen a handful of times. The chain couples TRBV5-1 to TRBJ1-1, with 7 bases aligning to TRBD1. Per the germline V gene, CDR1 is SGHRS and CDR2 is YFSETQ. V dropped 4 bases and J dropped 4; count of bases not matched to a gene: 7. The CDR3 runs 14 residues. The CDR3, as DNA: TGCGCCAGCAGCCCCGGACAGGCGGGCACTGAAGCTTTCTTT. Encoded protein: CASSPGQAGTEAFF.

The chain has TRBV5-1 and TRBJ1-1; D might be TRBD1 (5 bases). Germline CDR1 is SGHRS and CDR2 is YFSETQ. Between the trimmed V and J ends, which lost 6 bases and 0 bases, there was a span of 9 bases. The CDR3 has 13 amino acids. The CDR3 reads CASTRGMNTEAFF. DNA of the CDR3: TGCGCCAGCACGAGGGGAATGAACACTGAAGCTTTCTTT.

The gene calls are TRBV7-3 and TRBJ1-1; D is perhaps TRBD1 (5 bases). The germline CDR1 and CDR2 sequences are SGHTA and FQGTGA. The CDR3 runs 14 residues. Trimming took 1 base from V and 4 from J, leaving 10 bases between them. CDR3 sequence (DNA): TGTGCCAGCAGCTTAAGGGGCGCGACCACTGAAGCTTTCTTT. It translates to CASSLRGATTEAFF.

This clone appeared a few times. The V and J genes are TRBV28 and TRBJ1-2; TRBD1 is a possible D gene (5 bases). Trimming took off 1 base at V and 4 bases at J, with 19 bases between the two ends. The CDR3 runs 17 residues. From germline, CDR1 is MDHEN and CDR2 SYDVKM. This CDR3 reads CASSLSFLATRGYGYTF. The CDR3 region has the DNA TGTGCCAGCAGTTTATCGTTTCTGGCAACGAGGGGCTATGGCTACACCTTC.

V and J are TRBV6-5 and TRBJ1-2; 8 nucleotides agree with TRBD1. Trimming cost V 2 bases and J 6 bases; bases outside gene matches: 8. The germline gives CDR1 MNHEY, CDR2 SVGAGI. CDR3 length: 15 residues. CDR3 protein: CASSYARQGWNGYTF. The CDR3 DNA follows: TGTGCCAGCAGTTACGCAAGACAGGGGTGGAATGGCTACACCTTC.

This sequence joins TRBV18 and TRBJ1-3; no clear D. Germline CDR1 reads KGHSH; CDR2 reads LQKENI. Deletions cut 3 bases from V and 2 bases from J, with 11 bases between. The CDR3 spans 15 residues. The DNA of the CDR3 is TGTGCCAGCTCACCGCCCTTAGGCCCTGGAAACACCATATATTTT. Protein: CASSPPLGPGNTIYF. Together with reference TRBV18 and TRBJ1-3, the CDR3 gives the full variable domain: NAGVMQNPRHLVRRRGQEARLRCSPMKGHSHVYWYRQLPEEGLKFMVYLQKENIIDESGMPKERFSAEFPKEGPSILRIQQVVRGDSAAYFCASSPPLGPGNTIYFGEGSWLTVV.

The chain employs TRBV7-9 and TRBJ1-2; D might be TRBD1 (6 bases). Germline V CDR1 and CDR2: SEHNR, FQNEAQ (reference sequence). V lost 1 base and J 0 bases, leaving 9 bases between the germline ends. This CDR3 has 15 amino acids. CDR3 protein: CASSLETGSNYGYTF. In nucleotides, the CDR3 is TGTGCCAGCAGCTTAGAGACAGGTTCTAACTATGGCTACACCTTC.

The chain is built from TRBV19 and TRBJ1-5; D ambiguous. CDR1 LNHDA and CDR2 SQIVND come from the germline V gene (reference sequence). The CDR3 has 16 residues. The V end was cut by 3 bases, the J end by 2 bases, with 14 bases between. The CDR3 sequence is CASSIGKGFGNQPQHF. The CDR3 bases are TGTGCCAGTAGTATCGGGAAGGGCTTCGGCAATCAGCCCCAGCATTTT.

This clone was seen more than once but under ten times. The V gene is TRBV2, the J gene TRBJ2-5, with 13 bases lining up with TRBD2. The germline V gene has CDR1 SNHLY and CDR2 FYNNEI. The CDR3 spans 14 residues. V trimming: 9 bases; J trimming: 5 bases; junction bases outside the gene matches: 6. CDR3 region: CARGGLAGVETQYF. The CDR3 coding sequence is TGTGCCAGGGGAGGACTAGCGGGGGTCGAGACCCAGTACTTC. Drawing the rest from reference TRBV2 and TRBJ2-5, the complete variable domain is EPEVTQTPSHQVTQMGQEVILRCVPISNHLYFYWYRQILGQKVEFLVSFYNNEISEKSEIFDDQFSVERPDGSNFTLKIRSTKLEDSAMYFCARGGLAGVETQYFGPGTRLLVL.

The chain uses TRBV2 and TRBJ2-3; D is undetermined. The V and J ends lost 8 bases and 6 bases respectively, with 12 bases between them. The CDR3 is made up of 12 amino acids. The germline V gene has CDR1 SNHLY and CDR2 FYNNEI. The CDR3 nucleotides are TGTGCCAGCTCGCGACCAAGGGATACGCAGTATTTT. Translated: CASSRPRDTQYF.

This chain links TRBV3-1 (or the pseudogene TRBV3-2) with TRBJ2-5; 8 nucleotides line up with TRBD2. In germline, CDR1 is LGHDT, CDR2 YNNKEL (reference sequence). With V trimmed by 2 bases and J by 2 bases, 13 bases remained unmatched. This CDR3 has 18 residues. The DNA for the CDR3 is TGTGCCAGCAGCCAACCCATCCATCCGGGACTAGGGCAAGAGACCCAGTACTTC. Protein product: CASSQPIHPGLGQETQYF.

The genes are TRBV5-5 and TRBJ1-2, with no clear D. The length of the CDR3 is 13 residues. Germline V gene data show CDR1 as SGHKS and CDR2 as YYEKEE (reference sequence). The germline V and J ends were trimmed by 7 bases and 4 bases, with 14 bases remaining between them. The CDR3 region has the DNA TGTGCCAGCTCCCCCGTGTCTGGCTATGGCTACACCTTC. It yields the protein CASSPVSGYGYTF. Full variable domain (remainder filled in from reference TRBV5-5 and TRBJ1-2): DAGVTQSPTHLIKTRGQQVTLRCSPISGHKSVSWYQQVLGQGPQFIFQYYEKEERGRGNFPDRFSARQFPNYSSELNVNALLLGDSALYLCASSPVSGYGYTFGSGTRLTVV.